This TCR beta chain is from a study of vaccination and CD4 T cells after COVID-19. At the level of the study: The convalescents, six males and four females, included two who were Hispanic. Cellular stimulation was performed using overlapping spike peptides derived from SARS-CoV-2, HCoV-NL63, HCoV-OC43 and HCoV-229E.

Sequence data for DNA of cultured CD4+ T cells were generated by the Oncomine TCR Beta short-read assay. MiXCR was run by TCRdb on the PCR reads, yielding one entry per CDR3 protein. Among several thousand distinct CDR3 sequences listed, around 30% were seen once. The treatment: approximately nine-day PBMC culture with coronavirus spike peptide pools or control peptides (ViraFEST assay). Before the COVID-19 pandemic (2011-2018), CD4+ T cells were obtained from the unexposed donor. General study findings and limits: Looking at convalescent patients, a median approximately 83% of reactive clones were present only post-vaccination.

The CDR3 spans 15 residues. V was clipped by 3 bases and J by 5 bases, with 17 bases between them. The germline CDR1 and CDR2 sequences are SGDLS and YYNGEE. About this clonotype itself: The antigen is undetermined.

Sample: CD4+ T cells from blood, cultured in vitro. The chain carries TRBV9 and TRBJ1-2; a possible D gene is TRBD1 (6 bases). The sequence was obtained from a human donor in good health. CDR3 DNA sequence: TGTGCCAGCAGCGGAGACCTAACAGGGCATTATGGCTACACCTTC. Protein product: CASSGDLTGHYGYTF.